These 14 T cell receptor beta chains originate from one sample sequenced in a study of cytomegalovirus exposure and HLA in healthy donors. The PCR ran on 60 Vbeta and 13 Jbeta primers. Assay used: immunoSEQ multiplex PCR; TCRdb lists only in-frame clones, some missing. The sample gives some 150,000 clones, 80% to 90% of which show up once; approximately 7% is in the top ten. Source material: PBMCs. These receptors all come from a woman aged 30 to 39 in good health and CMV-seropositive.

The chain has TRBV7-8 and TRBJ1-5, with a weak D call TRBD1 (5 bases). Trimming left V 1 base short and J 4 bases short, with 11 bases between. Germline assignment: CDR1 SGHVS and CDR2 FQNEAQ. The CDR3 extends over 15 amino acids. CDR3 nucleotide sequence: TGTGCCAGCAGCTTAGGAAGGGGCACGAATCAGCCCCAGCATTTT. Translating it yields CASSLGRGTNQPQHF.

J is TRBJ1-4 and V is TRBV30; D might be TRBD1 (5 bases). Germline-derived CDR1 and CDR2 are GTSNPN and SVGIG (reference sequence). The CDR3 is 16 residues long. V lost 2 bases to trimming and J lost 6 bases, with 19 bases between them. This chain's CDR3 is CAWSFPSKWGDEKLFF. The CDR3 DNA reads as TGTGCCTGGAGTTTTCCATCAAAATGGGGGGATGAAAAACTGTTTTTT.

This chain connects TRBV13 to TRBJ2-1; 8 bases agree with TRBD2. Looked up from germline, CDR1 is PRHDT and CDR2 is FYEKMQ (reference sequence). There are 16 residues in the CDR3. J was trimmed by 0 bases and V by 4 bases; bases with no gene match: 5. DNA of the CDR3: TGTGCCAGCAGCTCCAGAGCGGGGGACTCCTACAATGAGCAGTTCTTC. Translation gives CASSSRAGDSYNEQFF.

This clone occurred once. The CDR3 bases are TGTGCCAGCAGCTTAGGTGGGGGGAGGGAGCAGTTCTTC. This translates into CASSLGGGREQFF. This chain uses TRBV7-9 with TRBJ2-1, with D possibly TRBD2 on 6 matching bases. Germline V CDR1 and CDR2: SEHNR, FQNEAQ (reference sequence). The CDR3 spans 13 residues. Trimming took off 1 base at V and 10 bases at J, with 11 bases between the two ends. The full variable domain, rest sourced from reference TRBV7-9 and TRBJ2-1, is DTGVSQNPRHKITKRGQNVTFRCDPISEHNRLYWYRQTLGQGPEFLTYFQNEAQLEKSRLLSDRFSAERPKGSFSTLEIQRTEQGDSAMYLCASSLGGGREQFFGPGTRLTVL.

The V call is TRBV6-6, the J call TRBJ1-2, with a tentative D call TRBD1 (5 bases). The CDR3 has 13 residues. CDR1 is MNHNY and CDR2 is SVGAGI in the germline V gene (reference sequence). Trimming took off 2 bases at V and 4 bases at J, with 8 bases between the two ends. The CDR3 loop reads CASSYDRFYGYTF. Here the CDR3 DNA reads TGTGCCAGCAGTTACGACAGATTCTATGGCTACACCTTC.

This rearrangement joins TRBV18 to TRBJ1-6, with TRBD1 matching 8 bases. V lost 5 bases to trimming and J lost 10 bases; unmatched junction nucleotides: 13. Germline values: CDR1 KGHSH, CDR2 LQKENI. This CDR3 spans 16 amino acids. The DNA for the CDR3 is TGTGCCAGCTCATCTCGCAGGACAGGGATAGGATCACCCCTCCACTTT. It is translated as CASSSRRTGIGSPLHF.

The chain has TRBV7-7 and TRBJ2-5; a weak D match, TRBD2 (7 bases). Trimming left V 1 base short and J 5 bases short, with 11 bases between. CDR3 size: 14 residues. Germline-derived CDR1 and CDR2 are SSHAT and FNYEAQ (reference sequence). Written as DNA, the CDR3 is TGTGCCAGCAGCTTAGTGGGGGGGCTTGAGACCCAGTACTTC. Translated: CASSLVGGLETQYF.

This clone showed up just a few times. The chain carries TRBV4-3 and TRBJ1-4; D might be TRBD1 (5 bases). Germline lookup yields CDR1 LGHNA and CDR2 YSLEER. The germline V and J ends were trimmed by 1 base and 7 bases, with 16 bases remaining between them. This CDR3 spans 16 amino acids. DNA of the CDR3: TGCGCCAGCAGCCAAGGCCAGGGTTTTGTCGGTGAAAAACTGTTTTTT. It encodes CASSQGQGFVGEKLFF.

The chain uses TRBV28 and TRBJ1-1; no clear D gene. Germline CDR1 and CDR2: MDHEN and SYDVKM. Trimming took off 8 bases at V and 7 bases at J, with 5 bases between the two ends. This CDR3 comprises 9 residues. The chain's CDR3 is CASSSEAFF. In DNA, the CDR3 is TGTGCCAGCTCTAGTGAAGCTTTCTTT.

This chain connects TRBV28 to TRBJ2-3, with TRBD1 as a possible D gene (6 bases). Trimming removed 5 bases at V and 0 bases at J, with 12 bases between. The germline V gene has CDR1 MDHEN and CDR2 SYDVKM. The CDR3 length is 15 residues. CDR3 bases: TGTGCCAGCAGTGTCAGGGGCGATAGCACAGATACGCAGTATTTT. It yields the protein CASSVRGDSTDTQYF. Variable domain in full (rest from reference TRBV28 and TRBJ2-3): DVKVTQSSRYLVKRTGEKVFLECVQDMDHENMFWYRQDPGLGLRLIYFSYDVKMKEKGDIPEGYSVSREKKERFSLILESASTNQTSMYLCASSVRGDSTDTQYFGPGTRLTVL.

This rearrangement joins TRBV7-3 to TRBJ2-7; D not resolved. CDR1 and CDR2 from the germline V gene are SGHTA and FQGTGA. The V end lost 9 bases, the J end lost 3 bases, and 18 bases lay between the germline ends. The CDR3 loop spans 14 amino acids. The CDR3: CASGPGGESYEQYF. The DNA for the CDR3 is TGTGCCAGTGGTCCGGGTGGAGAGAGCTACGAGCAGTACTTC.

The rearrangement joins TRBV7-9 to TRBJ1-2, with 9 bases fitting TRBD1. The CDR3 length is 15 residues. The trim removed 8 bases at V and 6 bases at J, leaving 13 bases unmatched. Germline CDR1 reads SEHNR; CDR2 reads FQNEAQ (reference sequence). The CDR3 is CASGTGSNRKDGYTF. The CDR3 DNA follows: TGTGCCAGCGGGACAGGGAGTAATAGAAAGGATGGCTACACCTTC.

To note about this clone: The same CDR3 arises from other DNA sequences in this sample as well. CDR3 sequence reads: CASSPSGTYNEQFF. CDR3 DNA sequence: TGTGCCAGCAGCCCTAGCGGGACTTACAATGAGCAGTTCTTC. The V gene is TRBV27, the J gene TRBJ2-1, with TRBD2 identical over 9 bases. V shed 6 bases and J 4 bases; nucleotides not matched to a gene: 4. The CDR3 extends over 14 amino acids. Germline V gene sequence: CDR1 MNHEY, CDR2 SMNVEV (reference sequence).

V and J are TRBV6-5 and TRBJ1-1; 7 bases agree with TRBD1. From germline, CDR1 is MNHEY and CDR2 SVGAGI. This CDR3 is built from 13 residues. After removal of 8 bases from V and 2 bases from J, the junction contained 5 bases not matched to a gene. The CDR3 DNA sequence: TGTGCCAGCTTTGGGACAGTTAACACTGAAGCTTTCTTT. Encoded protein: CASFGTVNTEAFF.